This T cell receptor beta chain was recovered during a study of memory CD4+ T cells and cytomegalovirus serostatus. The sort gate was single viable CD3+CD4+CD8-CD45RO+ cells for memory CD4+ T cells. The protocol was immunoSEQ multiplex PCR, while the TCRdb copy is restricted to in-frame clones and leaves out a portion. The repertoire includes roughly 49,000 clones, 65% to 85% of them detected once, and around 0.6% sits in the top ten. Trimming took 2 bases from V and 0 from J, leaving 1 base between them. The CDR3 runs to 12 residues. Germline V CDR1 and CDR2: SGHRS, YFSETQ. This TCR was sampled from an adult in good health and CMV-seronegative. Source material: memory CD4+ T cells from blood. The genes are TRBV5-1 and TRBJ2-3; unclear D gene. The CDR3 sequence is CASSFSTDTQYF. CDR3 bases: TGCGCCAGCAGCTTCAGCACAGATACGCAGTATTTT.